The 25 T cell receptor beta chains reported below all come from one sample, sequenced in a study of technical replicates of blood from four donors. Using immunoSEQ multiplex PCR, the repertoire was profiled, and TCRdb retains in-frame clones only, with some absent. The repertoire holds some 87,000 clones, with just under 95% as singletons. The sequenced sample consisted of T cells isolated from PBMCs. Every receptor here comes from a human donor in good health.

This chain links TRBV4-3 with TRBJ1-2; TRBD1 matches 8 bases. J gave up 8 bases and V 4 bases, and 9 bases lay outside the gene matches. The length of the CDR3 is 14 residues. CDR1 and CDR2 (germline): LGHNA, YSLEER. CDR3 sequence: CASSPGTGSRGYTF. In nucleotides, the CDR3 is TGCGCCAGCAGCCCTGGGACAGGTTCTCGAGGCTACACCTTC.

The chain is built from TRBV2 and TRBJ1-2; D is undetermined. The germline CDR1 and CDR2 sequences are SNHLY and FYNNEI. The CDR3 length is 14 residues. Trimming shortened V by 6 bases and J by 4 bases, and 15 bases separated the two germline ends. The CDR3 bases are TGTGCCAGCAGCTCCTCGGGAGAAAGCTATGGCTACACCTTC. Protein product: CASSSSGESYGYTF.

The chain uses TRBV25-1 and TRBJ1-3; 9 nucleotides agree with TRBD1. With V trimmed by 2 bases and J by 2 bases, 4 bases remained unmatched. This CDR3 contains 16 residues. Germline V gene data show CDR1 as MGHDK and CDR2 as SYGVNS. The CDR3 region has the DNA TGTGCCAGCAGTGAAGTGGGACAGGGAGCTGGAAACACCATATATTTT. The encoded protein is CASSEVGQGAGNTIYF.

CDR3 nucleotides: TGTGCCAGCAGCTTAGTTCTTGGTCTGAGGGAAGAGACCCAGTACTTC. This gives the protein CASSLVLGLREETQYF. This chain connects TRBV7-2 to TRBJ2-5; TRBD2 is a possible D gene (5 bases). Trimming took 1 base from V and 3 from J, leaving 15 bases between them. The CDR3 contains 16 residues. Germline V gives CDR1 SGHTA, CDR2 FQGNSA. Variable domain in full (rest from reference TRBV7-2 and TRBJ2-5): GAGVSQSPSNKVTEKGKDVELRCDPISGHTALYWYRQSLGQGLEFLIYFQGNSAPDKSGLPSDRFSAERTGGSVSTLTIQRTQQEDSAVYLCASSLVLGLREETQYFGPGTRLLVL.

V is TRBV28 and J is TRBJ2-1; no definite D call. V lost 7 bases and J 2 bases, leaving 9 bases between the germline ends. CDR3 length: 13 residues. Germline V gene lookup returns CDR1 MDHEN and CDR2 SYDVKM. The CDR3 loop is CASKPGTYNEQFF. The CDR3 DNA follows: TGTGCCAGCAAGCCTGGTACCTACAATGAGCAGTTCTTC.

The genes are TRBV19 and TRBJ2-7, with 9 bases matching TRBD1. The germline V gene encodes CDR1 LNHDA and CDR2 SQIVND (reference sequence). V trimming: 5 bases; J trimming: 1 base; junction bases outside the gene matches: 6. This CDR3 comprises 15 residues. CDR3: CASSVGDRESYEQYF. Here the CDR3 DNA reads TGTGCCAGTAGTGTGGGGGACAGGGAATCCTACGAGCAGTACTTC.

The V gene is TRBV7-2, the J gene TRBJ1-2; 7 bases fit TRBD1. Germline-derived CDR1 and CDR2 are SGHTA and FQGNSA. The CDR3 is 15 amino acids. J gave up 4 bases and V 5 bases, and 10 bases lay outside the gene matches. CDR3 sequence: CASSEAGQAGYGYTF. The CDR3 bases are TGTGCCAGCAGCGAAGCCGGACAGGCAGGCTATGGCTACACCTTC.

The chain couples TRBV5-4 to TRBJ1-5, with D possibly matching TRBD1 (6 bases). Germline loops: CDR1 SGHNT, CDR2 YYREEE (reference sequence). The length of the CDR3 is 15 residues. V shed 2 bases and J shed 1 base, with 10 bases lying between them. The CDR3 sequence: CASSLGGRSNQPQHF. DNA of the CDR3: TGTGCCAGCAGCTTAGGGGGTAGGAGCAATCAGCCCCAGCATTTT.

This chain connects TRBV10-2 to TRBJ2-3; D is unclear. V dropped 5 bases and J dropped 2 bases, with 5 bases sitting between them. This CDR3 region has 12 residues. Per the germline V gene, CDR1 is WSHSY and CDR2 is SAAADI. The CDR3 DNA sequence: TGCGCCAGCAGTCTTCTCACAGATACGCAGTATTTT. It specifies CASSLLTDTQYF.

The chain is built from TRBV11-3 and TRBJ1-1; 8 bases align to TRBD1. Germline CDR1 is SGHNT and CDR2 is YENEEA. With 4 bases clipped from V and 3 bases from J, the junction kept 7 bases outside the gene matches. The CDR3 is made up of 15 amino acids. CDR3 loop: CASSSGQGRHTEAFF. The DNA for the CDR3 is TGTGCCAGCAGCTCAGGACAGGGCCGTCACACTGAAGCTTTCTTT.

The chain combines TRBV7-9 with TRBJ2-1, with a weak D call TRBD1 (5 bases). The V and J ends lost 2 bases and 4 bases respectively, with 12 bases between them. Germline lookup yields CDR1 SEHNR and CDR2 FQNEAQ (reference sequence). The CDR3 is 15 amino acids. CDR3 sequence reads: CASSLLDSFYNEQFF. The CDR3 coding sequence is TGTGCCAGCAGCTTATTAGACAGCTTTTACAATGAGCAGTTCTTC.

The V gene is TRBV4-1, the J gene TRBJ1-1; tentative D call: TRBD1 (6 bases). The V gene's germline CDR1 is MGHRA and CDR2 YSYEKL. The V and J ends lost 0 bases and 6 bases respectively, with 11 bases between them. The CDR3 totals 14 residues. The CDR3 nucleotides read TGCGCCAGCAGCCAAGAGGGGGCGGGAGCTGAAGCTTTCTTT. Translated, it gives CASSQEGAGAEAFF.

The chain recombines TRBV6-5 with TRBJ2-7; 7 nucleotides align to TRBD1. The CDR3 contains 15 residues. Trimming cost V 6 bases and J 3 bases; bases outside gene matches: 11. Per germline, CDR1 MNHEY and CDR2 SVGAGI. CDR3 loop: CASSVPGTAFYEQYF. CDR3 DNA sequence: TGTGCCAGCAGCGTACCCGGGACAGCCTTCTACGAGCAGTACTTC.

This chain joins TRBV4-1 and TRBJ1-1, with D possibly matching TRBD1 (5 bases). The CDR3 has 17 amino acids. Germline assignment: CDR1 MGHRA and CDR2 YSYEKL. V shed 2 bases and J shed 1 base, with 17 bases lying between them. The CDR3 region is CASSQSGMGGSNTEAFF. As DNA, the CDR3 is TGCGCCAGCAGCCAATCGGGGATGGGGGGGTCGAACACTGAAGCTTTCTTT.

The gene calls are TRBV27 and TRBJ2-1; the D gene is possibly TRBD2 (7 bases). The CDR3 loop spans 15 amino acids. V dropped 5 bases and J dropped 6 bases, with 17 bases sitting between them. Germline V CDR1 and CDR2: MNHEY, SMNVEV (reference sequence). The DNA of the CDR3 is TGTGCCAGCAGTCTAGGGGGGGAATATATCAATGAGCAGTTCTTC. Translation: CASSLGGEYINEQFF.

The rearrangement joins TRBV9 to TRBJ2-7, with D tentatively TRBD1 (5 bases). Germline V gene lookup returns CDR1 SGDLS and CDR2 YYNGEE. The CDR3 length is 15 residues. Between the trimmed V and J ends, which lost 0 bases and 0 bases, there was a span of 10 bases. This CDR3 reads CASSVGTGASYEQYF. The DNA for the CDR3 is TGTGCCAGCAGCGTAGGTACAGGTGCCTCCTACGAGCAGTACTTC. Looking up the rest from reference TRBV9 and TRBJ2-7 gives the full variable domain: DSGVTQTPKHLITATGQRVTLRCSPRSGDLSVYWYQQSLDQGLQFLIQYYNGEERAKGNILERFSAQQFPDLHSELNLSSLELGDSALYFCASSVGTGASYEQYFGPGTRLTVT.

The chain carries TRBV19 and TRBJ1-1, with D possibly matching TRBD1 (5 bases). V lost 5 bases and J lost 1, with 14 bases in between. The CDR3 spans 15 residues. In germline, CDR1 is LNHDA, CDR2 SQIVND (reference sequence). The CDR3 DNA sequence: TGTGCCAGTAGTTTACGGGGGGAAGGGAACACTGAAGCTTTCTTT. Its translation is CASSLRGEGNTEAFF.

The rearrangement joins TRBV14 to TRBJ1-1; 8 bases are a match to TRBD1. V lost 7 bases, J lost 4 bases, and 2 bases stayed unmatched. Germline V CDR1 and CDR2: SGHDN, FVKESK. The CDR3 loop spans 12 amino acids. For the CDR3, the DNA is TGTGCCAGCAAAGGACAGGGCACTGAAGCTTTCTTT. This translates into CASKGQGTEAFF. The full variable domain, in which reference TRBV14 and TRBJ1-1 provide the parts outside the CDR3, is EAGVTQFPSHSVIEKGQTVTLRCDPISGHDNLYWYRRVMGKEIKFLLHFVKESKQDESGMPNNRFLAERTGGTYSTLKVQPAELEDSGVYFCASKGQGTEAFFGQGTRLTVV.

The chain carries TRBV28 and TRBJ2-1, with D possibly being TRBD2 (6 bases). The CDR3 sequence is 16 residues long. The V end was cut by 3 bases, the J end by 0 bases, with 12 bases between. Germline assignment: CDR1 MDHEN and CDR2 SYDVKM. The CDR3 sequence is CASSFSSASSYNEQFF. Written as DNA, the CDR3 is TGTGCCAGCAGTTTTTCTAGCGCGAGCTCCTACAATGAGCAGTTCTTC.

This sequence joins TRBV6-1 and TRBJ2-7; a weak D match, TRBD1 (6 bases). This CDR3 contains 13 residues. The germline CDR1 and CDR2 sequences are MNHNS and SASEGT. The V gene lost 6 bases and the J gene lost 0 bases, with 9 bases spanning the gap. Here the CDR3 reads CASSHRDSYEQYF. DNA for the CDR3: TGTGCCAGCAGCCACAGGGACTCCTACGAGCAGTACTTC.

The V gene is TRBV9, the J gene TRBJ2-5, with TRBD1 matching 9 bases. V gave up 3 bases and J gave up 4 bases; unmatched junction bases: 10. The CDR3 contains 16 residues. Germline values: CDR1 SGDLS, CDR2 YYNGEE. The CDR3 DNA follows: TGTGCCAGCAGCGCTGGACAGGGGCGAGGTGGAGAGACCCAGTACTTC. It specifies CASSAGQGRGGETQYF.

V is TRBV7-3 and J is TRBJ1-5, with D unresolved. Trimming pared 5 bases from V and 2 bases from J, leaving 10 bases between. The CDR3 has 14 amino acids. Germline-derived CDR1 and CDR2 are SGHTA and FQGTGA. CDR3 in amino acids: CASSPRGGNQPQHF. As DNA, the CDR3 is TGTGCCAGCAGCCCCCGGGGAGGCAATCAGCCCCAGCATTTT.

The chain employs TRBV20-1 and TRBJ2-7; D is undetermined. The length of the CDR3 is 11 residues. Trimming cost V 3 bases and J 3 bases, with 6 bases left between them. CDR1 is DFQATT, CDR2 SNEGSKA, per germline (reference sequence). The CDR3 DNA reads TGCAGTGCTAGGGAGAACTACGAGCAGTACTTC. Translation: CSARENYEQYF.

The V gene is TRBV4-1, the J gene TRBJ2-7, with a weak D call TRBD2 (6 bases). This CDR3 contains 17 residues. V lost 2 bases and J 2 bases, leaving 19 bases between the germline ends. Germline V gives CDR1 MGHRA, CDR2 YSYEKL. The DNA for the CDR3 is TGCGCCAGCAGCCAATTTTATCTTTCGGGAGCGACCTACGAGCAGTACTTC. Translated: CASSQFYLSGATYEQYF.

V usage is TRBV4-3 and J usage is TRBJ2-1; 10 bases agree with TRBD2. The CDR3 loop spans 18 amino acids. V gave up 3 bases and J gave up 8 bases; unmatched junction bases: 16. Germline V CDR1 and CDR2: LGHNA, YSLEER. The CDR3 nucleotides read TGCGCCAGCAGCCATGGAGGGAGCGGGAGGGCCGGGGAAGATGAGCAGTTCTTC. Its protein is CASSHGGSGRAGEDEQFF.